The text below deals with one T cell receptor beta chain. Its antigen is as yet unknown. Universal primer sites and UMIs were introduced during 5'RACE template-switching synthesis of TCR cDNA. Via MiXCR, TCRdb re-called the 5' RACE reads, giving one row per CDR3 protein. The sample holds some 300,000 distinct CDR3 sequences, under 9% seen once. This record comes from a study of T cells after yellow fever vaccination. Regarding the study as a whole: Though it reached lower strength, the secondary response hit its peak faster, day 5 versus 15.

Trimming cost V 1 base and J 7 bases, with 9 bases left between them. CDR1 is LNHNV, CDR2 YYDKDF, per germline (reference sequence). The CDR3 runs 13 residues. The source material was CD4+ T cells sorted from PBMCs, sampled 5 days after the yellow fever booster vaccination. The clonotype originates from a young man who received the YFV17D yellow fever vaccine. This chain connects TRBV15 to TRBJ2-3; D not certain. This CDR3 reads CATSRGLSYTQYF. In nucleotides, the CDR3 is TGTGCCACCAGCAGAGGACTCTCGTATACGCAGTATTTT.